This T cell receptor (beta chain) appears in the sequencing data of a study of T cell responses to AZD1222 COVID-19 vaccine (dated by TCRdb to the early 2020s). Looking at the study overall: TCR sequencing was performed for roughly 250 trial participants, of whom 207 were given two doses of AZD1222 and approximately 26 were given two doses of MenACWY control vaccine. Trial participants were enrolled into age subgroups of 18-55, 56-69 and 70-plus years, which contained roughly 150, 30 and 60 TCR-sequenced participants, respectively.

The time point label of this sample denotes: baseline before first vaccination. The sample's treatment or condition label, in plain terms: meningococcal conjugate vaccine given as trial control. Vaccinee samples came from UK trials COV001 and COV002, including a single-blind randomized controlled phase 2/3 trial of AZD1222 (ChAdOx1 nCoV-19) in healthy adults. Trial participant PBMC samples were collected at day 0 and day 28 after the second dose for TCRbeta chain sequencing. Results and caveats for the whole study, not just this receptor: Only six AZD1222 recipients were SARS-CoV-2 seropositive at baseline, limiting conclusions about previously exposed vaccinees. Because no day 14 peak-response samples were available, repertoires were characterized only after the peak T cell response. The vaccine-associated CD4 TCRs covered the entire spike protein, and the dominant responses fell in regions 160-218 and 743-854. The 56-69-year group was small, and its depth increase did not reach significance, likely because of low power. After two AZD1222 doses, spike-specific TCR breadth and depth were significantly higher than at day 0 and than in MenACWY recipients. Reportedly, close to half of the unique spike-specific TCRs recognized epitopes lying outside the regions that are mutated in the B.1.351 and B.1.1.7 variants. Participants were mostly white British, with more females than males. The authors suggested clonal diversity may have been underestimated.

The CDR3 regions of human TCRbeta chains were subjected to immunosequencing. As for how the authors treated the data: Repertoire TCRs were matched against a reference library of SARS-CoV-2-specific TCRs generated with the MIRA antigen-specificity platform. Breadth was defined as the fraction of unique TCRs that were SARS-CoV-2-associated. Depth was defined as the fraction of total T cells that were SARS-CoV-2-associated. Using the MIRA data, every spike-specific TCR was mapped to the spike region that the TCR reacted to and assigned to either a CD4 or a CD8 class. Log10-transformed breadth and depth values were compared by one-way ANOVA with Sidak's multiple comparisons tests. Sourced from immuneACCESS, this table was stored by TCRdb with only in-frame sequences that have V and J called. A share of the clones is absent; for the studies checked, an unresolved V gene accounts for under half, and the remainder has no known explanation. V, J and clone size derive from that table, while D and trimming were established from the DNA sequence. This sample is represented by about 160,000 clones; 92% of them were singletons. The top ten clones comprise around 4% of the sample.

Comment on this clone: Its antigen is still unknown. One base away there is no much larger clone; base qualities are not given.

Trimming removed 1 base from V and 6 bases from J, leaving 10 bases between the germline ends. Taken from cysteine to phenylalanine, the CDR3 has 15 residues. The entry retains the CDR3 DNA only, 45 bases that are in frame from base 1. From a lookup of the germline V gene, CDR1 and CDR2 are SGHVS and FQNEAQ. This receptor was obtained from an adult in good health. The sequencing here drew on peripheral blood, taken on day 0 of MenACWY control vaccination. The receptor chain draws on TRBV7-8 and TRBJ1-6; tentative D gene TRBD1, with 6 bases matching. The DNA sequence is as follows: TGTGCCAGCAGCTTAGTTGCAGGGGCTAATTCACCCCTCCACTTT. Protein translation: CASSLVAGANSPLHF. The reference TRBV7-8 and TRBJ1-6 proteins fill in what lies around the CDR3, so the full variable domain reads GAGVSQSPRYKVAKRGQDVALRCDPISGHVSLFWYQQALGQGPEFLTYFQNEAQLDKSGLPSDRFFAERPEGSVSTLKIQRTQQEDSAVYLCASSLVAGANSPLHFGNGTRLTVT.